Described below is a single TCR beta chain sequence and its context. Its antigen is undetermined. TCRdb reprocessed the 5' RACE reads with MiXCR, giving one entry per CDR3 protein. The repertoire holds 250,000 to 300,000 distinct CDR3 sequences, approximately 15% seen once, with around a fifth in the top ten. The sample originates from a study of T-cell memory formation after mild COVID-19. Study as a whole: Largely, TCR clusters stayed within a single donor. Study outcomes and limitations: Clones that contracted from day 15 to 85 were balanced CD4/CD8, while later expanders leaned CD4+. There was no confirmation that second-wave clones peaking on day 37 were SARS-CoV-2 specific.

This CDR3 comprises 16 residues. Germline values: CDR1 LGHDT, CDR2 YNNKEL (reference sequence). The V gene end was trimmed by 5 bases and the J gene end by 5 bases; junction bases not matched to a gene: 9. Sequencing input: PBMCs or a T cell subset sorted from them (not recorded which). This chain connects TRBV3-1 to TRBJ2-2; 9 bases align to TRBD1. The TCR sequence derives from a young man who had mild COVID-19 (a few samples of this study predate the infection). Cell type and time point are not known. Here the CDR3 reads CASSARTGEATGELFF. The CDR3 coding sequence is TGTGCCAGCAGCGCAAGGACAGGGGAGGCGACCGGGGAGCTGTTTTTT.